This TCR beta chain originates from a study of early T cells in non-severe SARS-CoV-2 infection. Overall study context: The sequenced material was bulk RNA from unsorted whole blood, and its chains were unpaired.

Germline V CDR1 and CDR2: DFQATT, SNEGSKA (reference sequence). This CDR3 region has 15 residues. Germline trimming cut 6 bases from V and 6 bases from J; bases unmatched to any gene: 11. MiXCR, run by TCRdb on the 5' RACE reads, gives a single entry per CDR3 protein. The sample records some 80,000 distinct CDR3 sequences, approximately 12% being singletons. The sample here was whole blood, taken at baseline. This chain joins TRBV20-1 and TRBJ2-3, with 11 bases that match TRBD2. The sequence was obtained from an adult who was a healthcare worker with PCR-confirmed SARS-CoV-2 infection or an uninfected control (not recorded which). The donor label of this sample is uncertain. The chain's CDR3 is CSARGLAGGGDTQYF. The CDR3, as DNA: TGCAGTGCCCGTGGGCTAGCGGGAGGAGGTGATACGCAGTATTTT.